A single sample is the source of the 30 T cell receptor beta chains below, sequenced in a study of beta chain features in type 1 diabetes. The whole isolated RNA underwent reverse transcription, so sequencing captured expressed TCRB transcripts. Assay: immunoSEQ multiplex PCR; the TCRdb copy retains only in-frame clones and omits some. This repertoire shows about 900,000 clones, about 17% found once; its top ten account for roughly 0.025%. The source material was naive CD4+ T cells from blood. These receptor sequences come from a woman between 18 and 29 years old in good health.

The chain uses TRBV11-2 and TRBJ2-2; tentative D call: TRBD1 (6 bases). The CDR3 extends over 13 amino acids. Germline CDR1 SGHAT, CDR2 FQNNGV. V was clipped by 2 bases and J by 7 bases, with 8 bases between them. CDR3 coding DNA: TGTGCCAGCAGCTTACAGGGGTTCGGGGAGCTGTTTTTT. This translates into CASSLQGFGELFF. Based on the CDR3 plus reference TRBV11-2 and TRBJ2-2, the full variable domain is EAGVAQSPRYKIIEKRQSVAFWCNPISGHATLYWYQQILGQGPKLLIQFQNNGVVDDSQLPKDRFSAERLKGVDSTLKIQPAKLEDSAVYLCASSLQGFGELFFGEGSRLTVL.

This clone appeared a few times. V usage is TRBV6-5 and J usage is TRBJ2-7, with 7 bases fitting TRBD1. The germline CDR1 and CDR2 sequences are MNHEY and SVGAGI. V was pared by 5 bases and J by 2 bases, with 9 bases of the junction left unmatched. The CDR3 has 15 residues. The CDR3 nucleotides read TGTGCCAGCAGTGCTTACGGGACAGCCGCCTACGAGCAGTACTTC. Amino acid sequence: CASSAYGTAAYEQYF.

V is TRBV2 and J is TRBJ2-1; TRBD1 or TRBD2 may be the D gene (5 bases each). Trimming stripped 1 base from V and 0 bases from J, with 10 bases between. The CDR3 loop spans 16 amino acids. Per germline, CDR1 SNHLY and CDR2 FYNNEI. The DNA of the CDR3 is TGTGCCAGCAGTGAAGAAGGTGGGGGCTCCTACAATGAGCAGTTCTTC. It yields the protein CASSEEGGGSYNEQFF.

The chain joins TRBV11-1 to TRBJ2-5; 11 bases are a match to TRBD1. J was trimmed by 5 bases and V by 5 bases; bases with no gene match: 16. The germline CDR1 and CDR2 sequences are SGHAT and FQDESV (reference sequence). The CDR3 is made up of 18 amino acids. This CDR3 is CASSHDPPGQGGLETQYF. In nucleotides, the CDR3 is TGTGCCAGCAGCCATGACCCGCCGGGACAGGGGGGATTGGAGACCCAGTACTTC.

This clone was picked up a small number of times. The chain carries TRBV5-1 and TRBJ2-1, with a possible D match to TRBD1 (6 bases). Germline CDR1 is SGHRS and CDR2 is YFSETQ. Trimming stripped 0 bases from V and 6 bases from J, with 10 bases between. The CDR3 extends over 14 amino acids. The CDR3 DNA follows: TGCGCCAGCAGCTTGGAGCTAGGGGGCAATGAGCAGTTCTTC. This translates into CASSLELGGNEQFF.

The V and J genes are TRBV18 and TRBJ2-5, with 11 positions matching TRBD1. The CDR3 covers 15 residues. V dropped 5 bases and J dropped 2; count of bases not matched to a gene: 4. Germline CDR1 is KGHSH and CDR2 is LQKENI. The CDR3 DNA sequence: TGTGCCAGCTCAGGACAGGGGGCTGTTCAAGAGACCCAGTACTTC. This translates into CASSGQGAVQETQYF.

This clone was seen a handful of times. This chain links TRBV4-1 with TRBJ1-3; D not resolved. The CDR3 length is 16 residues. Germline V gives CDR1 MGHRA, CDR2 YSYEKL. V was clipped by 0 bases and J by 2 bases, with 11 bases between them. CDR3 nucleotide sequence: TGCGCCAGCAGCCAAGAATCGGGTGTGGCTGGAAACACCATATATTTT. As protein: CASSQESGVAGNTIYF.

The chain combines TRBV14 with TRBJ1-2, with TRBD1 matching over 8 bases. V lost 1 base and J lost 4; bases outside the gene matches: 8. Germline lookup yields CDR1 SGHDN and CDR2 FVKESK. CDR3 size: 16 residues. DNA of the CDR3: TGTGCCAGCAGCCAAGGTGGCAGGGGGCGGTCCTATGGCTACACCTTC. This sequence encodes CASSQGGRGRSYGYTF.

This clone occurred a few times. This sequence joins TRBV6-6 and TRBJ2-1, with D perhaps given as TRBD1 or TRBD2 (5 bases each). The CDR3 has 16 amino acids. The germline gives CDR1 MNHNY, CDR2 SVGAGI (reference sequence). The V gene lost 5 bases and the J gene lost 3 bases, with 17 bases spanning the gap. This CDR3 reads CASSPGLTLNYNEQFF. The CDR3 DNA reads as TGTGCCAGCAGTCCGGGGCTAACCCTCAACTACAATGAGCAGTTCTTC.

The table lists this clone with a few counts. This chain joins TRBV7-2 and TRBJ2-3, with TRBD1 as a possible D gene (5 bases). The CDR3 consists of 16 residues. The germline gives CDR1 SGHTA, CDR2 FQGNSA. V was clipped by 6 bases and J by 0 bases, with 16 bases between them. The CDR3 coding sequence is TGTGCCAGCAGGCTACACCAGGGCCAGAGCACAGATACGCAGTATTTT. This encodes CASRLHQGQSTDTQYF.

The J gene is TRBJ2-5, the V gene TRBV4-2; TRBD1 is a possible D gene (5 bases). V was clipped by 0 bases and J by 0 bases, with 8 bases between them. CDR3 length equals 15 residues. CDR1 and CDR2 (germline): LGHNA, YNFKEQ. The DNA of the CDR3 is TGTGCCAGCAGCCAAGATAGGACAAACCAAGAGACCCAGTACTTC. Protein sequence: CASSQDRTNQETQYF.

The chain recombines TRBV21-1 with TRBJ2-4; the table names TRBD2, a call not compared with the DNA. TRBV21-1 constitutes a pseudogene. CDR3 length equals 17 residues. Here the CDR3 reads CASSKIGEHSPKNIQYF. The CDR3 DNA sequence: TGTGCCAGCAGCAAAATCGGCGAACATAGCCCCAAAAACATTCAGTACTTC.

In its sample, this clone was seen a few times. The chain joins TRBV7-2 to TRBJ2-3; D is ambiguous. V lost 3 bases and J 2 bases, leaving 12 bases between the germline ends. Per germline, CDR1 SGHTA and CDR2 FQGNSA. The CDR3 is 15 residues long. CDR3 DNA: TGTGCCAGCAGCTTCTCTGGCGTGAACACAGATACGCAGTATTTT. This sequence encodes CASSFSGVNTDTQYF.

This clone was counted only a few times. This chain uses TRBV18 with TRBJ2-1, with TRBD1 as a possible D gene (6 bases). Trimming stripped 2 bases from V and 7 bases from J, with 9 bases between. The CDR3 is made up of 13 amino acids. Germline assignment: CDR1 KGHSH and CDR2 LQKENI. The CDR3 here is CASSPYDRNEQFF. CDR3 nucleotides: TGTGCCAGCTCACCATACGACAGGAATGAGCAGTTCTTC.

This clone occurred a few times. The chain joins TRBV7-2 to TRBJ2-1; TRBD1 might be the D (6 bases). The germline V and J ends were trimmed by 1 base and 0 bases, with 10 bases remaining between them. This CDR3 contains 16 residues. Germline values: CDR1 SGHTA, CDR2 FQGNSA. CDR3 DNA sequence: TGTGCCAGCAGCTTAGGTACAGGGCCCTCCTACAATGAGCAGTTCTTC. Translated, it gives CASSLGTGPSYNEQFF.

This clone was detected a few times. The J gene is TRBJ2-3, the V gene TRBV29-1; D is ambiguous. The CDR3 is 15 residues long. Germline V lookup: CDR1 SQVTM, CDR2 ANQGSEA. The V and J ends lost 5 bases and 0 bases respectively, with 15 bases between them. CDR3 DNA sequence: TGCAGCGTTTCCTCGCGCCCTAGTAGCACAGATACGCAGTATTTT. It encodes CSVSSRPSSTDTQYF.

V gene TRBV5-1 combines with J gene TRBJ2-1; 8 nucleotides agree with TRBD2. The CDR3 consists of 15 residues. Germline-derived CDR1 and CDR2 are SGHRS and YFSETQ. Trimming cost V 2 bases and J 5 bases; bases outside gene matches: 6. CDR3 DNA: TGCGCCAGCAGCTTAAGCGGGAGAAGCGACAATGAGCAGTTCTTC. It is translated as CASSLSGRSDNEQFF.

In this sample, this clone turned up a few times. The chain recombines TRBV5-6 with TRBJ2-3; no reliable D call. Trimming pared 3 bases from V and 1 base from J, leaving 9 bases between. Germline lookup yields CDR1 SGHDT and CDR2 YYEEEE. The CDR3 extends over 14 amino acids. CDR3 coding DNA: TGTGCCAGCAGCTCAGCCCAACGCACAGATACGCAGTATTTT. This translates into CASSSAQRTDTQYF.

This clone has just a few counts. This chain joins TRBV5-1 and TRBJ1-1; D uncertain. From germline, CDR1 is SGHRS and CDR2 YFSETQ. V was cut by 2 bases and J by 1 base, with 9 bases left in between. The CDR3 covers 14 residues. CDR3 nucleotides: TGCGCCAGCAGCTTAAGGAGGTGGAACACTGAAGCTTTCTTT. Protein sequence: CASSLRRWNTEAFF.

A few counts support this clone. The chain carries TRBV11-3 and TRBJ2-5; 7 nucleotides match TRBD1. Germline lookup yields CDR1 SGHNT and CDR2 YENEEA. The CDR3 contains 13 residues. Unmatched junction bases numbered 6, after V lost 6 bases and J lost 5 bases. CDR3 sequence: CASSWTRGETQYF. CDR3 in DNA: TGTGCCAGCAGTTGGACCAGGGGGGAGACCCAGTACTTC.

The table lists this clone with a few counts. The chain joins TRBV6-1 to TRBJ2-3; D not certain. Per the germline V gene, CDR1 is MNHNS and CDR2 is SASEGT. Trimming took 1 base from V and 4 from J, leaving 3 bases between them. The CDR3 extends over 12 amino acids. CDR3 in amino acids: CASSEGADTQYF. The DNA for the CDR3 is TGTGCCAGCAGTGAAGGGGCAGATACGCAGTATTTT.

This CDR3 is CASSVRYNGETQYF. DNA of the CDR3: TGTGCCAGCAGCGTGAGGTATAACGGGGAGACCCAGTACTTC. The genes are TRBV9 and TRBJ2-5; D is undetermined. The CDR3 covers 14 residues. CDR1 SGDLS and CDR2 YYNGEE come from the germline V gene. Trimming left V 2 bases short and J 5 bases short, with 13 bases between.

The table lists this clone with a few counts. The rearrangement links TRBV4-3 to TRBJ2-1, with 14 bases identical to TRBD2. This CDR3 spans 17 amino acids. V was pared by 5 bases and J by 7 bases, with 10 bases of the junction left unmatched. Germline V gene data show CDR1 as LGHNA and CDR2 as YSLEER. The CDR3, as DNA: TGCGCCAGCAGCGAAATCCGGAGACTAGCGGGGGGGAATGAGCAGTTCTTC. The encoded protein is CASSEIRRLAGGNEQFF.

The chain recombines TRBV15 with TRBJ1-2; 12 positions agree with TRBD1. The length of the CDR3 is 14 residues. Germline CDR1 LNHNV, CDR2 YYDKDF (reference sequence). The V segment lost 5 bases and the J segment 7 bases; nucleotides outside the gene matches: 5. This CDR3 reads CATSGTGGFLGYTF. The CDR3 DNA follows: TGTGCCACCAGCGGGACAGGGGGCTTTCTTGGCTACACCTTC.

J is TRBJ2-7 and V is TRBV28; D is possibly TRBD2 (5 bases). The CDR3 runs 16 residues. The germline V gene encodes CDR1 MDHEN and CDR2 SYDVKM. Trimming shortened V by 5 bases and J by 2 bases, and 19 bases separated the two germline ends. The DNA of the CDR3 is TGTGCCAGCAGTGACAAACGGAGGAGGAGGACCTACGAGCAGTACTTC. This gives the protein CASSDKRRRRTYEQYF.

The chain employs TRBV2 and TRBJ1-2, with 7 bases that match TRBD1. There are 15 residues in the CDR3. The trim removed 0 bases at V and 2 bases at J, leaving 3 bases unmatched. In germline, CDR1 is SNHLY, CDR2 FYNNEI. The CDR3 loop is CASSEARTGNYGYTF. The CDR3 DNA sequence: TGTGCCAGCAGTGAAGCCCGGACAGGCAACTATGGCTACACCTTC.

The chain joins TRBV28 to TRBJ2-1; D not resolved. The germline V gene has CDR1 MDHEN and CDR2 SYDVKM. The CDR3 contains 14 residues. Trimming pared 2 bases from V and 4 bases from J, leaving 9 bases between. The CDR3 here is CASSLISPYNEQFF. CDR3 nucleotides: TGTGCCAGCAGTTTAATCAGTCCATACAATGAGCAGTTCTTC.

This clone was detected a few times. J is TRBJ2-3 and V is TRBV6-6; 7 positions agree with TRBD1. CDR3 length: 15 residues. Germline loops: CDR1 MNHNY, CDR2 SVGAGI (reference sequence). Trimming cost V 2 bases and J 2 bases; bases outside gene matches: 4. The CDR3 reads CASSYGGQITDTQYF. The CDR3 DNA reads TGTGCCAGCAGTTACGGGGGACAGATCACAGATACGCAGTATTTT.

This clone was found a few times. The chain carries TRBV6-6 and TRBJ2-1, with 8 nucleotides matching TRBD1. This CDR3 is built from 15 residues. Trimming took 4 bases from V and 4 from J; bases not matched to a gene: 6. The germline V gene encodes CDR1 MNHNY and CDR2 SVGAGI (reference sequence). CDR3 protein: CASSFGQGPYNEQFF. In DNA form, the CDR3 reads TGTGCCAGCAGTTTCGGACAGGGCCCATACAATGAGCAGTTCTTC.

The sample holds a few counts of this clone. The chain combines TRBV4-3 with TRBJ2-7, with D maybe TRBD2 (5 bases). The CDR3 is made up of 15 amino acids. The germline gives CDR1 LGHNA, CDR2 YSLEER. Trimming removed 0 bases at V and 4 bases at J, with 13 bases between. The CDR3 region has the DNA TGCGCCAGCAGCCAAGATATGGGTCGGGGTTACGAGCAGTACTTC. Amino acid sequence: CASSQDMGRGYEQYF.